These T cell receptor beta chains were read from a single sample in a study of blood T cell repertoires in COVID-19. TCRdb's copy holds only in-frame clones and misses some; the assay was immunoSEQ multiplex PCR. The sample contains roughly 250,000 clones, about nine tenths of which appear only once. Sample: PBMCs or T cells enriched from blood (not recorded which). Receptor source: a woman between 40 and 50 years old with acute COVID-19. CDR3s leave out the opening cysteine and the closing phenylalanine or tryptophan. The D gene is left open where the match is weak.

v_call,j_call,d_call,cdr3_aa
TRBV7-8,TRBJ2-5,-,ASSFRASGETQY
TRBV5-6,TRBJ1-6,TRBD1,ASSDGQGADSYNSPLH
TRBV19,TRBJ1-5,-,ASSPGGAGAPNQPQH
TRBV5-1,TRBJ2-1,TRBD2,ASSLGASGGVFEQF
TRBV11-3,TRBJ2-7,TRBD1,ASSFTGGHEQY
TRBV7-9,TRBJ2-6,TRBD1,ASSPYRGPGANVLT
TRBV29-1,TRBJ1-3,TRBD1,SVEFTGASGNTIY
TRBV30,TRBJ1-1,-,AWSVALSEAF
TRBV5-4,TRBJ2-1,TRBD2,ASSPGEGIHNEQF
TRBV4-2,TRBJ1-6,TRBD1,ASSPGQGYSPLH
TRBV19,TRBJ2-2,-,ASSMAGERTGELF
TRBV30,TRBJ2-7,TRBD1,AWSRTGTGGYEQY
TRBV7-6,TRBJ1-1,-,ASSLGRSGIEAF
TRBV6-4,TRBJ2-1,-,ASSAEAISYNEQF
TRBV18,TRBJ2-3,-,ASSLSDTQY
TRBV7-8,TRBJ2-6,-,ASTGKPGANVLT
TRBV30,TRBJ1-5,-,AWSQAWNQPQH
TRBV19,TRBJ1-1,TRBD1,ASSIDRTGNTEAF
TRBV6-2/TRBV6-3,TRBJ1-3,TRBD1,ASSAGTGGNTIY
TRBV5-8,TRBJ1-5,TRBD1,ASSFGTGISNQPQH
TRBV7-8,TRBJ2-3,-,ASSLASERAWAVQY
TRBV24-1,TRBJ2-3,TRBD2,ATSDPGLAGAWADTQY
TRBV5-1,TRBJ1-2,-,ASSTGYYGYT
TRBV7-6,TRBJ2-5,-,ASSLSRGETQY
TRBV2,TRBJ2-3,-,ASSYFERDTQY
TRBV5-1,TRBJ1-1,-,ASSSVGVSTEAF
TRBV6-5,TRBJ2-7,-,ASHRDTAYEQY
TRBV19,TRBJ2-5,-,ASSIKETQY
TRBV28,TRBJ2-1,-,ASSLGGSSYNEQF
TRBV29-1,TRBJ2-3,TRBD1,SVTPDRFPDTQY
TRBV27,TRBJ1-1,TRBD1,ASSRLDRGGTEAF
TRBV2,TRBJ1-2,TRBD1,ASRKGTELNYGYT
TRBV6-1,TRBJ1-3,-,ASSETWKNGDTIY
TRBV24-1,TRBJ2-2,-,ATSDPGLGTGELF
TRBV7-8,TRBJ1-5,-,ASSLVYGQGFQPQH
TRBV6-5,TRBJ1-2,-,ASSSIYGYT
TRBV28,TRBJ1-5,-,ASRTGRGNQPQH
TRBV27,TRBJ1-6,-,ASSSTIGRENSPLH
TRBV2,TRBJ2-1,TRBD1,ASSIDRGISNEQF
TRBV3-1/TRBV3-2,TRBJ2-3,-,ASSQASGALSTQY
TRBV28,TRBJ2-5,TRBD1,ASSSRDRGQETQY
TRBV30,TRBJ2-7,-,AWSLTRAEQY
TRBV30,TRBJ1-2,TRBD1,AIRTGNGYT
TRBV19,TRBJ2-7,-,ASSRLGSSYEQY
TRBV10-3,TRBJ2-1,TRBD1,AISERDRGGEQF
TRBV3-1/TRBV3-2,TRBJ2-3,TRBD2,ASSQPSGASGADTQY